This T cell receptor beta chain was sequenced for a study of a mutant IDH1 vaccine in newly diagnosed glioma. Whole-study context: Beginning 4-6 weeks after radiotherapy alone, or with temozolomide cycles, vaccination took place. Among treated patients, about 60% were male and about 40% female, and mean age was approximately 43 years.

This CDR3 region has 17 residues. V lost 2 bases and J lost 6, with 22 bases in between. The V gene's germline CDR1 is SGHRS and CDR2 YFSETQ. Assay: immunoSEQ multiplex PCR; the TCRdb copy retains only in-frame clones and omits some. The profile shows about 26,000 clones, 65% to 85% of them singletons. A word on this clone: Antigen specificity is unknown.

Time point noted: week 5, during vaccination. Topical imiquimod accompanied each vaccine dose, which consisted of 300 ug of mutant IDH1 20-mer peptide. The sequence was obtained from a middle-aged man with glioma. Some clones in this sample may be carry-over from other donors' samples. This chain links TRBV5-1 with TRBJ2-3; D gene uncertain. The material was PBMCs, obtained from a glioma patient whose treatment included an IDH1 peptide vaccine. CDR3 nucleotide sequence: TGCGCCAGCAGCTTACCCGGCCGGTCGCTTGCGCCGGATACGCAGTATTTT. Translated, it gives CASSLPGRSLAPDTQYF.